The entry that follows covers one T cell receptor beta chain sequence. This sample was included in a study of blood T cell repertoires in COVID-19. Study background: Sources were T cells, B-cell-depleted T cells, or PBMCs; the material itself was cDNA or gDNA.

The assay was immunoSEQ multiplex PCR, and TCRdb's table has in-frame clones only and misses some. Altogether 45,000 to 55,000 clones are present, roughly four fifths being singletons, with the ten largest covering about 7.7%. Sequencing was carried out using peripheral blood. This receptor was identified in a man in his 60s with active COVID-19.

The CDR3 sequence: CASSSTGTSGSWNTGELFF. The DNA of the CDR3 is TGTGCCAGCAGTTCAACCGGGACTAGCGGGAGTTGGAACACCGGGGAGCTGTTTTTT. The chain carries TRBV28 and TRBJ2-2; 14 nucleotides match TRBD2. V trimming: 4 bases; J trimming: 1 base; junction bases outside the gene matches: 8. The CDR3 contains 19 residues. The germline V gene has CDR1 MDHEN and CDR2 SYDVKM.